What follows are 8 T cell receptor beta chains derived from one specimen sequenced in a study of neurological immune-mediated disorders. A single record per CDR3 protein comes from TCRdb applying MiXCR to the 5' RACE reads. The data hold more than 50,000 distinct CDR3 sequences, with 3% to 5% observed a single time. The material sequenced was PBMCs. These receptors all come from a man aged 25 to 45 with multiple sclerosis.

This clonotype was observed at least ten times. V usage is TRBV5-1 and J usage is TRBJ2-5; a weak D match, TRBD1 (5 bases). This CDR3 is built from 13 residues. V lost 1 base to trimming and J lost 4 bases, with 8 bases between them. In germline, CDR1 is SGHRS, CDR2 YFSETQ. The CDR3 protein is CASSLQGPETQYF. The CDR3 DNA reads TGCGCCAGCAGCTTGCAGGGTCCAGAGACCCAGTACTTC. Full variable domain (remainder filled in from reference TRBV5-1 and TRBJ2-5): KAGVTQTPRYLIKTRGQQVTLSCSPISGHRSVSWYQQTPGQGLQFLFEYFSETQRNKGNFPGRFSGRQFSNSRSEMNVSTLELGDSALYLCASSLQGPETQYFGPGTRLLVL.

A remark on this clonotype: The junction departs from germline at one end; a sequencing error may be responsible. The V call is TRBV3-1, the J call TRBJ1-5; no clear D. The CDR3 loop spans 14 amino acids. Germline V gene sequence: CDR1 LGHDT, CDR2 YNNKEL (reference sequence). DNA of the CDR3: TGTGCCAGCAGCCGGACGGGTAGCAATCAGCCCCAGAATTTT. Translation: CASSRTGSNQPQNF.

This clonotype was seen repeatedly, ten times or more. V gene TRBV27 combines with J gene TRBJ1-2; D is uncertain. Germline V gene sequence: CDR1 MNHEY, CDR2 SMNVEV (reference sequence). Between the trimmed V and J ends, which lost 2 bases and 2 bases, there was a span of 6 bases. The CDR3 length is 13 residues. The CDR3 region is CASSLGWNYGYTF. The CDR3, as DNA: TGTGCCAGCAGTTTAGGATGGAACTATGGCTACACCTTC.

This clonotype has ten or more counts. The rearrangement uses TRBV2 and TRBJ2-1; D gene unclear. Deletions cut 5 bases from V and 0 bases from J, with 11 bases between. The length of the CDR3 is 15 residues. In germline, CDR1 is SNHLY, CDR2 FYNNEI. CDR3 coding DNA: TGTGCCAGCAGTCGCGGACCTAGCTCCTACAATGAGCAGTTCTTC. It is translated as CASSRGPSSYNEQFF.

This clonotype has more than one count but fewer than ten. This rearrangement joins TRBV7-2 to TRBJ2-5, with unresolved D. This CDR3 region has 15 residues. Germline V gene data show CDR1 as SGHTA and CDR2 as FQGNSA. Trimming took off 2 bases at V and 5 bases at J, with 15 bases between the two ends. The CDR3 DNA is TGTGCCAGCAGCTTACTGCTAGACCAAGGGGAGACCCAGTACTTC. Translation gives CASSLLLDQGETQYF.

The sample holds many counts of this clonotype. CDR3 sequence (DNA): TGCGCCAGCAGCTTGGTCCCAAGCTCCTACGAGCAGTACTTC. Amino acids: CASSLVPSSYEQYF. This sequence joins TRBV5-1 and TRBJ2-7, with D unclear. This CDR3 has 14 residues. V shed 0 bases and J shed 0 bases, with 7 bases lying between them. The germline gives CDR1 SGHRS, CDR2 YFSETQ.

This clonotype was seen a handful of times. The chain uses TRBV7-2 and TRBJ1-6, with 10 bases aligning to TRBD1. V shed 1 base and J 9 bases; nucleotides not matched to a gene: 6. Germline assignment: CDR1 SGHTA and CDR2 FQGNSA. This CDR3 comprises 16 residues. The CDR3 bases are TGTGCCAGCAGCTTAGGGAGGACAGGGGGTAGTTCACCCCTCCACTTT. Encoded protein: CASSLGRTGGSSPLHF.

This clonotype has a count of ten or more. The J gene is TRBJ1-4, the V gene TRBV27; D possibly corresponds to TRBD1 (5 bases). The germline V gene encodes CDR1 MNHEY and CDR2 SMNVEV (reference sequence). The CDR3 is made up of 15 amino acids. Trimming stripped 5 bases from V and 7 bases from J, with 17 bases between. The CDR3 loop reads CASSPVGALSEKLFF. The CDR3 DNA reads as TGTGCCAGCAGTCCCGTCGGGGCGCTAAGTGAAAAACTGTTTTTT. The full variable domain, in which reference TRBV27 and TRBJ1-4 provide the parts outside the CDR3, is EAQVTQNPRYLITVTGKKLTVTCSQNMNHEYMSWYRQDPGLGLRQIYYSMNVEVTDKGDVPEGYKVSRKEKRNFPLILESPSPNQTSLYFCASSPVGALSEKLFFGSGTQLSVL.